The following is a TCR beta chain sequence with its context. This sample was included in a study of OX40 agonist ivuxolimab in advanced cancers. The CDR3 length is 14 residues. Germline V gives CDR1 SGHRS, CDR2 YFSETQ. Data came from immunoSEQ multiplex PCR; TCRdb stores just in-frame clones and leaves some out. The data show around 66,000 clones, with about nine tenths seen just once and 2% to 2.5% held by the top ten. The receptor's source is an adult with an advanced solid tumor such as melanoma, head and neck, liver or kidney cancer. The sample here was CD4+ or CD8+ T cells sorted from blood, taken in a trial of the OX40 agonist ivuxolimab. The chain joins TRBV5-1 to TRBJ2-5, with TRBD1 as a possible D gene (6 bases). The J call may not be correct, given that the DNA end is closer to TRBJ2-7. The DNA for the CDR3 is TGCGCCAGCAGCCAGGTACAGGGCTCCTACGAGCAGTACTTC. This codes for CASSQVQGSYEQYF.